Given below is one TCR beta chain in context. What this receptor recognizes is not known. Base qualities are not at hand, and no much larger clone is one base apart. TCRbeta CDR3 regions were amplified from genomic DNA using the immunoSEQ Assay, a bias-controlled multiplex PCR. Processing in the source paper ran as follows. The number of nucleated cells in each sample was estimated by amplification of reference gene primers within the assay. Sequence reads were collapsed and filtered to measure the absolute abundance of every unique TCRbeta CDR3 rearrangement. For each sample, productive Simpson clonality was calculated as the square root of Simpson's diversity index across productive rearrangements. Here the immuneACCESS table is served through TCRdb, limited to in-frame sequences with V and J called. Missing clones are a known gap in these copies; in checked studies unresolved V genes cover under half, and the rest lacks a known reason. The V and J calls and clone size were taken over from that table, and D and trimming were inferred from the DNA. The sample table shows approximately 250,000 clones, and more than 70% are seen once. The ten most abundant clones make up 2% to 2.5% of the sample.

The CDR3 contains 15 residues, cysteine and phenylalanine counted. The kept DNA is CDR3 alone, 45 bases in frame from the first base. The germline V gene (reference sequence) supplies CDR1 SGHNT and CDR2 YYREEE. The germline ends are 11 bases apart after V is trimmed by 0 bases and J by 5 bases. In the prospective study, participants were roughly 18 to 100 years old, resided in fewer than 25 geographic areas of the United States, and were enrolled through a virtual design. Cohort assignment in the prospective study relied on participant-reported clinical history from a screening survey and a study questionnaire. Mobile phlebotomists in the prospective study collected whole blood, serum and a nasopharyngeal or oropharyngeal swab from every participant. Participants in the prospective study had the option to provide additional blood draws and questionnaires over a roughly two-month period. Blood samples from the prospective study were shipped frozen or at room temperature prior to DNA extraction.

This entry belongs to a study of blood T cell repertoires in COVID-19 (dated by TCRdb to about 2020). Context from the whole study: Recovered participants in ImmuneRACE Cohort 3 were defined as having two consecutive negative NP/OP PCR tests, clearance from a healthcare professional, or resolution of symptoms. Collaborator samples came from the United States, Italy and Spain and covered acute and convalescent phases of COVID-19. The prospective study material was composed of cDNA or gDNA derived from T cells, B-cell-depleted T cells, or PBMCs. Subjects who had been exposed to COVID-19, were actively infected with it, or had recovered from it provided the deeply sampled blood TCRbeta repertoires that made up the dataset. The repertoires were released in a freely available public database intended as a resource for research on the immune response to SARS-CoV-2. The samples were drawn from the first 160 participants of the ongoing ImmuneRACE study and from over 950 subjects provided by 6 global collaborators. Nearly every sample came with metadata listing a de-identified subject ID, COVID-19 status, age in years and sex. Where available, HLA class I and class II types were taken from metadata supplied by the sample provider and were not determined by assay-based typing.

Results and caveats for the whole study, not just this receptor: The amount of clinical and demographic metadata varied by source and participant and was provided uncurated.

The origin of this receptor is an older woman in a cohort exposed to, infected with or recovered from COVID-19 (not recorded which). The material sequenced was PBMCs or T cells enriched from blood (not recorded which). The chain was built from TRBV5-4 and TRBJ2-2; TRBD2 might be the D gene, on 5 matching bases. The CDR3 is CASSLASGVTGELFF. The DNA sequence reads TGTGCCAGCAGCTTGGCAAGCGGAGTAACCGGGGAGCTGTTTTTT.